This T cell receptor (beta chain) was obtained from a study of blood T cell repertoires in COVID-19. Study as a whole: PBMCs, B-cell-depleted T cells, or T cells provided the cDNA or gDNA that made up the material.

In the original processing: Amplification of reference gene primers was used by the study to estimate nucleated cell counts. Libraries were prepared by immunoSEQ multiplex PCR; TCRdb keeps only in-frame clonotypes and omits some of them. V, J and clone size were drawn from that table, and D and trimming were deduced from the DNA. The repertoire includes some 150,000 clones, about four fifths of them detected once, and around 7.7% sits in the top ten. The sequenced sample was peripheral blood. The receptor was derived from a man aged 35 to 55 who had recovered from COVID-19.

DNA for the CDR3: TGTGCCAGCTCACCAGGAACAGGGGGGATGAACACTGAAGCTTTCTTT. Residues: CASSPGTGGMNTEAFF. V is TRBV18 and J is TRBJ1-1; 8 nucleotides match TRBD1. The V and J ends lost 2 bases and 0 bases, in that order; junction bases with no gene match: 5. Germline CDR1 and CDR2: KGHSH and LQKENI. This CDR3 contains 16 residues.